Reported below is one T cell receptor beta chain. Its matching antigen is unknown. Germline trimming cut 6 bases from V and 7 bases from J; bases unmatched to any gene: 11. The germline V gene has CDR1 MDHEN and CDR2 SYDVKM. The length of the CDR3 is 16 residues. The data were obtained in a study of cytomegalovirus exposure and HLA in healthy donors. Background on the study: Earlier results showed approximately 110 million unique TCR beta sequences derived from some 190 million T cells.

Amplification used 60 Vbeta primers and 13 Jbeta primers. Assay used: immunoSEQ multiplex PCR; TCRdb lists only in-frame clones, some missing. The sample records over 120,000 clones, over 80% being singletons. Study-level findings and limits: The study recorded over 150 TCR beta chains that were cytomegalovirus-associated. Accurate prediction of HLA-A and HLA-B alleles (for most subjects) was reportedly achieved from TCR beta sequences.

What was sequenced was PBMCs. The sequence derives from a woman in her twenties or thirties in good health and CMV-seronegative. This chain joins TRBV28 and TRBJ2-1, with TRBD1 matching over 11 bases. CDR3 bases: TGTGCCAGCAGCCCATACGGGACAGGGGGAGTGAATGAGCAGTTCTTC. This sequence encodes CASSPYGTGGVNEQFF.